This entry concerns a single T cell receptor beta chain. Its target is unknown. The source of the sample is a study of beta chain features in type 1 diabetes. Study as a whole: Examination covered roughly 100,000,000 sorted cells spanning all samples.

Investigators reverse transcribed all isolated RNA, so they sequenced expressed TCRB transcripts. Data came from immunoSEQ multiplex PCR; TCRdb stores just in-frame clones and leaves some out. The sample yields about 650,000 clones, 9.5% to 15% seen once. Sorting that relied on CD45RO/CCR7/CD25/CD127/CD95/CD27 yielded CD4+ naive, central memory, regulatory and stem cell-like memory cells. Regarding the study as a whole: The naive, central memory and Treg TCRB repertoires showed an apparent similarity that was greater among patients than among healthy donors. In all four CD4+ subsets, TCRB CDR3 length was significantly, moderately reduced in type 1 diabetes.

This CDR3 is built from 14 residues. Germline CDR1 reads SGHRS; CDR2 reads YFSETQ. Trimming shortened V by 2 bases and J by 6 bases, and 11 bases separated the two germline ends. This TCR derives from a man aged 25 to 40 with type 1 diabetes. Material for sequencing was naive CD4+ T cells from blood. The V call is TRBV5-1, the J call TRBJ2-2; perhaps D is TRBD1 or TRBD2 (5 bases each). The CDR3 loop reads CASSFGQGPGELFF. Written as DNA, the CDR3 is TGCGCCAGCAGCTTTGGGCAGGGACCCGGGGAGCTGTTTTTT.